The clone carrying this T cell receptor (beta chain) was counted many times. Its antigen is not known. CDR3 length: 11 amino acids. V was shortened by 5 bases and J by 4 bases, with 7 bases between the two germline ends. Germline CDR1 is DFQATT and CDR2 is SNEGSKA (reference sequence). The sample originates from a study of T cells in Graves' hyperthyroidism and ophthalmopathy. The wider study: Blood from the periphery was taken at initial diagnosis, before any treatment. Study-wide results and caveats: Blood held most thyroid clonotypes expanded above 0.001 frequency.

The investigators amplified TCR beta CDR3 regions from RNA transcripts. The study used the HTBI primer set for a first-round RT-PCR of the TCR CDR3. MiXCR was run by TCRdb on the multiplex PCR reads, yielding one entry per CDR3 protein. The sample holds about 740,000 distinct CDR3 sequences, 13% to 15% seen once. Over 18 months, lack of ophthalmopathy progression marked Graves' hyperthyroidism as stable. The study enrolled patients aged 18 to 65 with newly diagnosed hyperthyroidism of under 2 months' duration. Sequencing input: blood. The TCR sequence derives from a woman aged 18-29 years with Graves' hyperthyroidism. The chain links TRBV20-1 to TRBJ2-3; no reliable D call. DNA of the CDR3: TGCAGTGCTTTCTCGGCAGATACGCAGTATTTT. It is translated as CSAFSADTQYF.